Listed below are T cell receptor beta chains from one sample, sequenced in a study of blood T cell repertoires in COVID-19. TCRdb's copy holds only in-frame clones and misses some; the assay was immunoSEQ multiplex PCR. The table shows about 190,000 clones, with around 86% occurring only once. Sequences were obtained from peripheral blood. The receptors originated from a man aged 40-49 years with active or convalescent COVID-19. Both conserved end residues are part of each CDR3. A D gene is named only where the DNA matches it firmly. Clone size, where shown, is once, few, many, or a class for clones that have expanded.

j_gene | abundance | v_gene | d_gene | CDR3nt | CDR3aa
TRBJ1-4 | NA | TRBV7-9 | NA | TGTGCCAGCAGCCACGACAGCCTGAATGAAAAACTGTTTTTT | CASSHDSLNEKLFF
TRBJ2-2 | NA | TRBV3-1/TRBV3-2 | NA | TGTGCCAGCAGCCAAGCACTCGAGCTGTTTTTT | CASSQALELFF
TRBJ1-2 | NA | TRBV4-3 | TRBD1 | TGCGCCAGCGGAAAGGTTGGGACAGGGGGTAACTATGGCTACACCTTC | CASGKVGTGGNYGYTF
TRBJ1-1 | few | TRBV28 | TRBD1 | TGTGCCAGCATAGGGATATTAGGGACAGGGTCAGACACTGAAGCTTTCTTT | CASIGILGTGSDTEAFF
TRBJ2-1 | NA | TRBV7-6 | NA | TGTGCCAGCAGCTCAATCCAGGGCCGCGACAATGAGCAGTTCTTC | CASSSIQGRDNEQFF
TRBJ1-2 | once | TRBV28 | TRBD1 | TGTGCCAGCAGTCTCGGACAGGGGAACTATGGCTACACCTTC | CASSLGQGNYGYTF
TRBJ2-1 | NA | TRBV29-1 | TRBD2 | TGCAGCGTTCGAATAGCGGGGGGGCCGGGAAATGAGCAGTTCTTC | CSVRIAGGPGNEQFF
TRBJ2-7 | NA | TRBV10-3 | NA | TGTGCCATCAGTGACCGGGACAGTAGACTAGCGAGCTCCTACGAGCAGTACTTC | CAISDRDSRLASSYEQYF
TRBJ1-3 | few | TRBV30 | NA | TGTGCCTGGAGTCCGATTCGGAGACCTAAAGGCTCTGGAAACACCATATATTTT | CAWSPIRRPKGSGNTIYF
TRBJ2-3 | NA | TRBV14 | NA | TGTGCCAGCAGCCAAGAGGTACCGGGTCAACAAACAGATACGCAGTATTTT | CASSQEVPGQQTDTQYF
TRBJ1-6 | NA | TRBV11-2 | TRBD1 | TGTGCCAGCAGCAGAGGTCAGGGGGTCTCCTATAATTCACCCCTCCACTTT | CASSRGQGVSYNSPLHF
TRBJ2-1 | once | TRBV30 | TRBD2 | TGTGCCTGGAGTCTAGGACTAGCGGGGGGGCATGAGCAGTTCTTC | CAWSLGLAGGHEQFF
TRBJ1-5 | NA | TRBV7-8 | TRBD1 | TGTGCCAGCAGCAAAGCCTCCCGGGACAGGGGGCCTTATAGCAATCAGCCCCAGCATTTT | CASSKASRDRGPYSNQPQHF
TRBJ2-7 | NA | TRBV18 | TRBD1 | TGTGCCAGCTCACCGGGGACAGGGGGTCAATACGAGCAGTACTTC | CASSPGTGGQYEQYF
TRBJ1-2 | NA | TRBV29-1 | NA | TGCAGCGTTGGGGCAGGGGTCGGCTACACCTTC | CSVGAGVGYTF
TRBJ2-5 | NA | TRBV11-3 | TRBD2 | TGTGCCAGCAGCTTATTGCGGGGGTACCAAGAGACCCAGTACTTC | CASSLLRGYQETQYF
TRBJ2-3 | NA | TRBV7-6 | TRBD2 | TGTGCCAGCAGCTTATTATTGCGGGGGGACACAGATACGCAGTATTTT | CASSLLLRGDTDTQYF
TRBJ1-1 | NA | TRBV6-5 | NA | TGTGCCAGCAGTTACAATGGCGGATTCGGTGAAGCTTTCTTT | CASSYNGGFGEAFF
TRBJ1-1 | once | TRBV13 | TRBD1 | TGTGCCAGCAGCGTCCGAACGGGACAGGGAAGGACTTTCTTT | CASSVRTGQGRTFF
TRBJ2-5 | NA | TRBV20-1 | NA | TGCAGTGCTAGTACGGTCTCCAGGATAGAGACCCAGTACTTC | CSASTVSRIETQYF
TRBJ2-1 | NA | TRBV5-1 | NA | TGCGCCAGCAAGGACTCAGGCTACAATGAGCAGTTCTTC | CASKDSGYNEQFF
TRBJ2-5 | NA | TRBV14 | TRBD2 | TGTGCCAGCAGCCTTCTAGCGGGCGCACAAGAGACCCAGTACTTC | CASSLLAGAQETQYF
TRBJ1-2 | NA | TRBV6-5 | NA | TGTGCCAGCAGTTACTCGAATGCGTATGGCTACACCTTC | CASSYSNAYGYTF
TRBJ1-1 | NA | TRBV14 | NA | TGTGCCAGCAGCCATCCCGGGAACACTGAAGCTTTCTTT | CASSHPGNTEAFF
TRBJ2-7 | NA | TRBV6-1 | NA | TGTGCCAGCAGTGAATCCTCGGGATTGTTTAGCTCCTACGAGCAGTACTTC | CASSESSGLFSSYEQYF
TRBJ1-2 | NA | TRBV4-3 | TRBD1 | TGCGCCAGCAGCCAAGCCCACGGACAGGAGGTCTATGGCTACACCTTC | CASSQAHGQEVYGYTF
TRBJ2-5 | NA | TRBV6-1 | TRBD2 | TGTGCCAGCAGTGAAGCGAGGCCGGACGGCGGGGGGGAGACCCAGTACTTC | CASSEARPDGGGETQYF
TRBJ2-1 | few | TRBV7-8 | TRBD2 | TGTGCCAGCAGCTTTAGCGGGGGTAATGAGCAGTTCTTC | CASSFSGGNEQFF
TRBJ1-1 | NA | TRBV6-5 | NA | TGTGCCAGCAGTAAACCAGGGCTCAGAACCACTGAAGCTTTCTTT | CASSKPGLRTTEAFF
TRBJ1-2 | NA | TRBV14 | NA | TGTGCCAGCAGCCAATCAGGGGCGGACGGCTACACCTTC | CASSQSGADGYTF
TRBJ2-3 | NA | TRBV21-1 | NA | TGTGCCAGCAGCATTCTGACGGGGGGCACAGATACGCAGTATTTT | CASSILTGGTDTQYF
TRBJ1-1 | NA | TRBV4-1 | NA | TGCGCCAGCAGCCATTGGGCGGGGGAGATGGAAGCTTTCTTT | CASSHWAGEMEAFF
TRBJ1-4 | NA | TRBV9 | TRBD1 | TGTGCCAGTTCGACAGGGCCTAATGAAAAACTGTTTTTT | CASSTGPNEKLFF
TRBJ2-2 | NA | TRBV28 | NA | TGTGCCAGCAAGACAGGGAACACCGGGGAGCTGTTTTTT | CASKTGNTGELFF
TRBJ2-3 | NA | TRBV9 | TRBD1 | TGTGCCACCGGACAGGGTGAGACAGATACGCAGTATTTT | CATGQGETDTQYF
TRBJ1-1 | NA | TRBV29-1 | NA | TGCAGCGTTGACAGTAACACTGAAGCTTTCTTT | CSVDSNTEAFF
TRBJ2-3 | once | TRBV7-3 | TRBD1 | TGTGCCAGCAGCTTAGTCCCATCCGGGACAGCTCGCACAGATACGCAGTATTTT | CASSLVPSGTARTDTQYF
TRBJ2-7 | NA | TRBV18 | NA | TGTGCCAGCTCCCCCCTTGAGTCCTACGAGCAGTACTTC | CASSPLESYEQYF
TRBJ2-7 | NA | TRBV28 | NA | TGTGCCAGCAGTTTACTCTACGAGCAGTACTTC | CASSLLYEQYF
TRBJ1-5 | NA | TRBV2 | NA | TGTGCCAGCAGTGACGCGGGATGGGTGAGCAATCAGCCCCAGCATTTT | CASSDAGWVSNQPQHF
TRBJ2-3 | NA | TRBV28 | NA | TGTGCCAGCAGTTGGCAGCGGGTCACAGATACGCAGTATTTT | CASSWQRVTDTQYF
TRBJ2-1 | once | TRBV19 | NA | TGTGCCAGTAGTACGACAGCGCTAGTCAGTTTCGGTGAGCAGTTCTTC | CASSTTALVSFGEQFF